This T cell receptor beta chain comes out of a study of blood T cells in healthy people across ages. Alongside a J-beta primer mix, a sample-barcoded 5' primer served in a second PCR lasting about 6 to 11 cycles. In TCRdb, the 5' RACE reads were re-called with MiXCR into one record per CDR3 protein. The table shows 700,000 or so distinct CDR3 sequences, with roughly 41% occurring only once. Notes on the study in general: Long-lived donors had more naive CD4+ cells and higher diversity than aged donors. Naive T cell percentage showed a strong correlation with TCR beta diversity. Total diversity from one million sequenced T cells was likely underestimated.

About this clonotype: Its cognate antigen is unknown.

The CDR3 length is 15 residues. The germline V gene has CDR1 MGHRA and CDR2 YSYEKL. V was trimmed by 2 bases and J by 4 bases, leaving 14 bases between them. Each sample yielded at least 6.5 million isolated PBMCs. The J gene is TRBJ1-2, the V gene TRBV4-1; D call uncertain. Sample: blood. This clonotype originated in a man of 80 years or more in good health. CDR3 sequence reads: CASSQRSPAIYGYTF. The CDR3 DNA follows: TGCGCCAGCAGCCAAAGATCCCCAGCGATCTATGGCTACACCTTC.